The clone carrying this T cell receptor beta chain appeared a single time. Its antigen is not identified. This sample was taken from a study of identical twins. Study-wide points: Out-of-frame alpha sequences common to twins exhibited an excess of low generation probability. The study drew conclusions from cross-sectional statistical analysis, not from following the same donors.

This CDR3 contains 15 residues. Germline V CDR1 and CDR2: MNHEY, SMNVEV (reference sequence). V lost 5 bases, J lost 2 bases, and 14 bases lay in between. Template switching created a universal primer site, and the cDNA included unique molecular identifiers. TCRdb used MiXCR to reprocess the 5' RACE reads, holding one entry per CDR3 protein. This table holds hundreds of thousands of distinct CDR3 sequences, 6.5% to 9.5% found once. In addition, the sample was reused for a study of yellow fever vaccine responses in identical twins.

This clonotype was sampled from a woman in her late teens or twenties in good health. This chain connects TRBV27 to TRBJ2-3, with unresolved D. The source material was memory (CD45RO+) T cells sorted from blood. CDR3 region: CASSLIGQPTDTQYF. The CDR3 nucleotides are TGTGCCAGCAGTCTCATTGGGCAGCCCACAGATACGCAGTATTTT.